Sequencing of this TCR beta chain was carried out in a study of blood T cell repertoires in COVID-19. Study overall: Whether acute or convalescent, the COVID-19 samples came from the United States, Italy and Spain. Sources were T cells, B-cell-depleted T cells, or PBMCs; the material itself was cDNA or gDNA.

The data were produced by immunoSEQ multiplex PCR, yet TCRdb's version contains in-frame clones alone and is incomplete. The profile shows approximately 220,000 clones, about 83% of them singletons. Participants had their cohort set by participant-reported clinical history. Exposed study participants had met a COVID-19 case within 2 weeks before entry. The CDR3 has 17 amino acids. Looked up from germline, CDR1 is SEHNR and CDR2 is FQNEAQ (reference sequence). V was cut by 1 base and J by 0 bases, with 13 bases left in between. The clonotype was recovered from a woman between 50 and 59 years old who had been exposed to COVID-19. This sequence joins TRBV7-9 and TRBJ1-5, with D perhaps matching TRBD1 (5 bases). The sequencing sample was made of PBMCs or T cells enriched from blood (not recorded which). The CDR3 nucleotides read TGTGCCAGCAGCTTAGAGACAGCTGGTTTTAGCAATCAGCCCCAGCATTTT. This gives the protein CASSLETAGFSNQPQHF. The entire variable domain, with the rest obtained from reference TRBV7-9 and TRBJ1-5, is as follows: DTGVSQNPRHKITKRGQNVTFRCDPISEHNRLYWYRQTLGQGPEFLTYFQNEAQLEKSRLLSDRFSAERPKGSFSTLEIQRTEQGDSAMYLCASSLETAGFSNQPQHFGDGTRLSIL.